This section outlines one T cell receptor (beta chain) sequence together with its context. Its antigen is not identified. This specimen comes from a study of cytomegalovirus exposure and HLA in healthy donors. This table comes from immunoSEQ multiplex PCR, and its TCRdb copy is limited to in-frame clones, with some not included. Of roughly 130,000 clones listed, 88% are singletons. Study-level points and caveats: According to a subsequent analysis, TCR clusters identified in the first cohort showed a tendency to co-occur across the 110 or so validation repertoires. Both high specificity and high sensitivity reportedly marked the classifier's diagnosis of cytomegalovirus status. Under in vitro conditions, a few CMV-associated chains were confirmed as specific for CMV antigens. Researchers counted about 150 TCR beta chains as cytomegalovirus-associated.

The TCR originated in a man aged 25-40 years in good health and CMV-seronegative. Sequenced material: PBMCs.

In DNA, the CDR3 is TGTGCCTGGAGTGAAATAAGGAATCCGGGACTAGCGCCAAAGGATACGCAGTATTTT. As protein: CAWSEIRNPGLAPKDTQYF. This rearrangement joins TRBV30 to TRBJ2-3; 10 bases are shared with TRBD2. V lost 1 base and J lost 6; bases outside the gene matches: 19. The CDR3 has 19 amino acids. In germline, CDR1 is GTSNPN, CDR2 SVGIG (reference sequence). Filled out from reference TRBV30 and TRBJ2-3, the complete variable domain reads SQTIHQWPATLVQPVGSPLSLECTVEGTSNPNLYWYRQAAGRGLQLLFYSVGIGQISSEVPQNLSASRPQDRQFILSSKKLLLSDSGFYLCAWSEIRNPGLAPKDTQYFGPGTRLTVL.